This T cell receptor (beta chain) originates from a study of CXCR3-negative and CXCR3-positive naive CD8 T cells. General study findings and limits: In naive cells, CXCR3-negative and CXCR3-positive subsets had similar TRBV-TRBJ usage; memory cells differed. Comparison of naive subsets found surface CD5 to be comparable, and TCR strength was inferred on the basis of TRB CDR3 properties. Both naive subsets showed comparably high diversity, and memory CD8+ cells showed much lower diversity.

Libraries were UMI-labeled 5' RACE TRB cDNA. TCRdb reprocessed the 5' RACE reads, with one entry per CDR3 protein and no DNA. The repertoire shows around 57,000 distinct CDR3 sequences; the top ten hold around a quarter. Triplicate sorts, 300,000 or so cells apiece, were made for each CD8+ T cell subset. Germline values: CDR1 SQVTM, CDR2 ANQGSEA. The CDR3 length is 14 residues. To note about this clonotype: Its cognate antigen is unknown.

The receptor's source is a human donor in good health. Some clones in this sample may be carry-over from other donors' samples. Sequenced material: memory CD8+ T cells from blood. The chain carries TRBV29-1 and TRBJ2-5; the TCRdb call, TRBD2, lacks DNA for checking. The CDR3: CSTHPSGDQETQYF. The whole variable domain, filled in from reference TRBV29-1 and TRBJ2-5, reads SAVISQKPSRDICQRGTSLTIQCQVDSQVTMMFWYRQQPGQSLTLIATANQGSEATYESGFVIDKFPISRPNLTFSTLTVSNMSPEDSSIYLCSTHPSGDQETQYFGPGTRLLVL.